Below are 15 T cell receptor beta chains sequenced from a single sample in a study of T-cell reconstitution after alpha-beta-depleted transplantation in children (TCRdb year 2016). This sample's treatment or condition label indicates: allogeneic hematopoietic cell transplantation with graft depleted of TCRalphabeta T cells and CD19 B cells. The library was generated by PCR. The sequencer was an Illumina HiSeq 2500. TCR library preparation used molecular barcoding, with unique molecular identifiers applied to normalize quantification of the TCRbeta repertoire. TCRdb handled the public reads itself, with Q25 trimming in fastp and clone calling in MiXCR, and kept productive beta chains. Rows matching on CDR3 protein sequence are summarized as one entry with the most common DNA and genes. Recorded for this sample are approximately 150,000 distinct CDR3 sequences; 8% to 10% of them occurred a single time. The ten largest make up 15% to 20% of the sample.

Here the sequenced sample was PBMCs, mostly from graft donor cells, taken 180 days after TCRalphabeta/CD19-depleted stem cell transplant. Receptors originate from a female patient aged 2-15 years who had a stem cell transplant for congenital amegakaryocytic thrombocytopenia, so the T cells may come from the graft donor.

As for this clonotype: A read error may be the cause here, since a much bigger clone is one base away. This chain uses TRBV15 with TRBJ2-1; D is undetermined. The CDR3 is 14 amino acids. Trimming took 4 bases from V and 3 from J, leaving 10 bases between them. Germline V gives CDR1 LNHNV, CDR2 YYDKDF (reference sequence). The CDR3 DNA follows: TGTGCCACCAGCACCCAACATAACTACAATGAGCAGTTCTTC. The encoded protein is CATSTQHNYNEQFF.

This clonotype has ten or more counts. The genes are TRBV7-6 and TRBJ2-2; TRBD1 is a possible D gene (5 bases). Trimming removed 1 base from V and 4 bases from J, with 10 bases in between. Germline assignment: CDR1 SGHVS and CDR2 FNYEAQ. There are 15 residues in the CDR3. This chain's CDR3 is CASSLVGRATGELFF. CDR3 coding DNA: TGTGCCAGCAGCTTAGTCGGCAGGGCCACCGGGGAGCTGTTTTTT.

This clonotype occurred many times. The chain's CDR3 is CASSPRLAGGPSEEQYF. The CDR3 DNA follows: TGCGCCAGCAGCCCCCGACTAGCGGGAGGGCCGAGCGAAGAGCAGTACTTC. The chain carries TRBV5-1 and TRBJ2-7; 14 bases map to TRBD2. Trimming removed 4 bases from V and 7 bases from J; junction bases left unmatched: 13. This CDR3 region has 17 residues. Germline V gene sequence: CDR1 SGHRS, CDR2 YFSETQ.

There are a few counts of this clonotype. The chain is built from TRBV6-2 or TRBV6-3 and TRBJ1-5, with D perhaps TRBD1 (6 bases). Germline assignment: CDR1 MNHEY and CDR2 SVGEGT. Trimming pared 4 bases from V and 3 bases from J, leaving 10 bases between. The CDR3 extends over 14 amino acids. The chain's CDR3 is CASSFRQVNQPQHF. The CDR3, as DNA: TGTGCCAGCAGTTTCAGACAGGTCAATCAGCCCCAGCATTTT.

The genes are TRBV10-3 and TRBJ2-4; 7 bases match TRBD2. CDR3 length equals 13 residues. The J segment lost 8 bases and the V segment lost 8 bases, leaving 9 bases of the junction unmatched. Germline CDR1 reads ENHRY; CDR2 reads SYGVKD. The DNA of the CDR3 is TGTGCCATCGGTGGGACTACACGGGACATTCAGTACTTC. Encoded protein: CAIGGTTRDIQYF.

This clonotype was counted only a few times. The V call is TRBV5-1, the J call TRBJ1-2; D is perhaps TRBD1 (6 bases). Germline V CDR1 and CDR2: SGHRS, YFSETQ. CDR3 length: 15 residues. V lost 0 bases to trimming and J lost 0 bases, with 9 bases between them. CDR3 region: CASSLEGQTNYGYTF. In DNA, the CDR3 is TGCGCCAGCAGCTTGGAAGGACAGACTAACTATGGCTACACCTTC. The full variable domain, its missing parts supplied by reference TRBV5-1 and TRBJ1-2, is KAGVTQTPRYLIKTRGQQVTLSCSPISGHRSVSWYQQTPGQGLQFLFEYFSETQRNKGNFPGRFSGRQFSNSRSEMNVSTLELGDSALYLCASSLEGQTNYGYTFGSGTRLTVV.

This clonotype has a count of ten or more. The chain uses TRBV20-1 and TRBJ1-1, with D possibly matching TRBD1 (5 bases). The V end was cut by 2 bases, the J end by 3 bases, with 10 bases between. This CDR3 is built from 13 residues. Germline V gene lookup returns CDR1 DFQATT and CDR2 SNEGSKA (reference sequence). Here the CDR3 reads CSARRGVDTEAFF. CDR3 nucleotide sequence: TGCAGTGCTAGAAGGGGTGTTGACACTGAAGCTTTCTTT.

This clonotype turned up a few times. The chain carries TRBV4-1 and TRBJ1-4, with a tentative D call TRBD1 (5 bases). The V gene's germline CDR1 is MGHRA and CDR2 YSYEKL. V was shortened by 2 bases and J by 5 bases, with 27 bases between the two germline ends. The CDR3 sequence is 20 residues long. CDR3 residues: CASSQPDPGREGIGNEKLFF. The CDR3 nucleotides are TGCGCCAGCAGCCAACCGGACCCAGGCAGGGAAGGGATCGGAAATGAAAAACTGTTTTTT.

At least ten counts were recorded for this clonotype. V and J are TRBV20-1 and TRBJ2-1, with 13 positions matching TRBD2. CDR1 DFQATT and CDR2 SNEGSKA come from the germline V gene (reference sequence). The CDR3 has 15 amino acids. The V segment lost 6 bases and the J segment 8 bases; nucleotides outside the gene matches: 10. As DNA, the CDR3 is TGCAGTGCGCCGCGGACTAGCGGGAGTGAGGATGAGCAGTTCTTC. Residues: CSAPRTSGSEDEQFF.

With regard to this clonotype: This may arise from a read error, as a much more abundant clone is one base away. V gene TRBV29-1 combines with J gene TRBJ1-4, with a possible D match to TRBD1 (5 bases). This CDR3 has 13 amino acids. The germline V gene encodes CDR1 SQVTM and CDR2 ANQGSEA. This CDR3 is CSVDGRTNEKPFF. The CDR3 DNA reads TGCAGCGTTGACGGCCGGACAAATGAAAAACCGTTTTTT.

Turning to this clonotype: With a much larger clone just one base away, this may be a read error. V gene TRBV20-1 combines with J gene TRBJ2-3; D gene uncertain. Germline CDR1 reads DFQATT; CDR2 reads SNEGSKA (reference sequence). Trimming shortened V by 2 bases and J by 0 bases, and 15 bases separated the two germline ends. There are 16 residues in the CDR3. CDR3 bases: TGCAGTGCTAGAAGGATGGGGATTCAGAGCACAGATACGCAGTATTTT. This sequence encodes CSARRMGIQSTDTQYF.

This clonotype was recorded a few times. The chain is built from TRBV2 and TRBJ1-4; TRBD1 is a possible D gene (5 bases). Germline V gene lookup returns CDR1 SNHLY and CDR2 FYNNEI. The CDR3 consists of 17 residues. Trimming removed 2 bases from V and 4 bases from J, with 17 bases in between. CDR3 sequence: CASSEPLIPGLNEKLFF. The DNA of the CDR3 is TGTGCCAGCAGTGAACCCTTAATACCGGGGCTTAATGAAAAACTGTTTTTT.

This clonotype was counted many times. The genes are TRBV12-3 or TRBV12-4 and TRBJ1-1; tentatively, D is TRBD1 (5 bases). CDR3 length: 13 amino acids. Between the trimmed V and J ends, which lost 5 bases and 5 bases, there was a span of 12 bases. The CDR3 sequence: CASSRTWGTEAFF. Written as DNA, the CDR3 is TGTGCCAGCAGTCGGACCTGGGGGACTGAAGCTTTCTTT.

For this clonotype: A much more abundant neighbour one base away suggests this may be a read error. The CDR3 nucleotides read TGTGCCAGCAGCCCCGTATCCAGCTGTGGCACAGATACGCAGTATTTT. It yields the protein CASSPVSSCGTDTQYF. The V gene is TRBV7-4, the J gene TRBJ2-3; D is uncertain. The CDR3 runs to 16 residues. Trimming stripped 5 bases from V and 1 base from J, with 16 bases between. The germline V gene has CDR1 SGHVT and CDR2 SQSDAQ.

V and J are TRBV20-1 and TRBJ1-1; 9 positions match TRBD1. From germline, CDR1 is DFQATT and CDR2 SNEGSKA (reference sequence). This CDR3 comprises 14 residues. The V and J ends lost 3 bases and 3 bases, in that order; junction bases with no gene match: 5. In DNA form, the CDR3 reads TGCAGTGCTAGTGTGGGACAGGGTTACACTGAAGCTTTCTTT. It encodes CSASVGQGYTEAFF.